This TCR beta chain is from a study of T-cell memory formation after mild COVID-19. TCRdb passed the 5' RACE reads through MiXCR, listing each CDR3 protein once. The data hold about 340,000 distinct CDR3 sequences, with approximately 12% observed a single time. The CDR3 covers 17 residues. Germline values: CDR1 KGHDR, CDR2 SFDVKD. Between the trimmed V and J ends, which lost 1 base and 6 bases, there was a span of 18 bases. This clonotype was seen a handful of times. Antigen specificity is unknown. Study observations and caveats: Some clones that responded were present in memory (sampled pre-infection), which suggests cross-reactive memory joined.

The chain employs TRBV24-1 and TRBJ1-5; D is possibly TRBD1 (6 bases). Sequenced sample: PBMCs or a T cell subset sorted from them (not recorded which). The sequence was collected from a man between 18 and 35 years old who had mild COVID-19 (a few samples of this study predate the infection). Cell type and time point are not known. CDR3 protein: CATSDFPDRLKGQPQHF. The CDR3, as DNA: TGTGCCACCAGTGATTTCCCGGACAGACTGAAAGGTCAGCCCCAGCATTTT.